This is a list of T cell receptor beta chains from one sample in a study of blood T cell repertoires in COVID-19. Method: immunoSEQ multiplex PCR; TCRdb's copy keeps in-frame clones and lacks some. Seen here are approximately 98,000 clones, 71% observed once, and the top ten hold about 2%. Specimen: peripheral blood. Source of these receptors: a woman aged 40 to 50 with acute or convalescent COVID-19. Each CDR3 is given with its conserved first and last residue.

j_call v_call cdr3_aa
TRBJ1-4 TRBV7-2 CASSSQGSGEKLFF
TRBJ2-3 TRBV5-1 CASSSAGTSRGTDTQYF
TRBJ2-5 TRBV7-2 CASSLGPYSGQETQYF
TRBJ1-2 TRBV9 CASSVGPGQDLYGYTF
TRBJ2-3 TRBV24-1 CATSEAQGADTQYF
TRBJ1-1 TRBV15 CATSRDRHGAEAFF
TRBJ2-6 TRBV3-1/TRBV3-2 CASSQVLNLYGANVLTF
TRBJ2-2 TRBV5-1 CASRTDTNTGELFF
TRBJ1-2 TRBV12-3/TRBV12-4 CASSLGDWGYTF
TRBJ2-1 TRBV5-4 CAGQGQGDEQFF
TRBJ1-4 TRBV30 CAWSPGRANEKLFF
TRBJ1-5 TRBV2 CASSEFDISNQPQHF
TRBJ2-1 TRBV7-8 CASSRETGGYNEQFF
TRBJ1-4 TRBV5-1 CASSLGQGPTNEKLFF
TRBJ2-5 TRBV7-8 CASSLGLAGGRETQYF
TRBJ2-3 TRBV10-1 CASSEGGDTQYF
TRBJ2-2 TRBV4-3 CASSQENFVGTGTGELFF
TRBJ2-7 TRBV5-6 CASSLAVVYEQYF
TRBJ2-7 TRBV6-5 CASSYTRQTLYEQYF
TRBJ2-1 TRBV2 CASTQGASYNEQFF
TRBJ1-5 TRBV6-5 CASRVSQNSNQPQHF
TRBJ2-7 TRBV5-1 CASSLSSGYEQYF
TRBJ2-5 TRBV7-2 CASSSTSGGVGETQYF
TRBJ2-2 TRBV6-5 CASKGVEYTGELFF
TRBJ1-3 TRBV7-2 CASSYVRGAQTGNTIYF
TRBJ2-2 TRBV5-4 CASSLAGVIRLGGELFF
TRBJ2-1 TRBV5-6 CASSLLGTGVYNEQFF
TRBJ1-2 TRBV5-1 CASSGGQGDYGYTF
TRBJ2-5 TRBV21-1 CASSFVTYQETQYF
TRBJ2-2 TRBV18 CASSQHFAGELFF
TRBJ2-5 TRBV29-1 CSVATSGQETQYF
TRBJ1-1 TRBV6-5 CASSYSSITFF
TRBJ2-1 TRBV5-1 CASSTDPGQGLAGGREQFF
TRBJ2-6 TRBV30 CAWSAPEAGANVLTF
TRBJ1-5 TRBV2 CASGTLSNQPQHF
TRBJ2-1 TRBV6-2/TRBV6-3 CASSYGRQGGSYNEQFF